The sequence of this T cell receptor beta chain was determined in a study of blood T cells in healthy people across ages. Study-level results: The recorded TCR beta diversity per million T cells decreased in a roughly linear manner with age.

On this clonotype itself: Its antigen is unidentified.

A sample-barcoded 5' primer and a J-beta primer mix were used in a second PCR of about 6 to 11 cycles. TCRdb redid the calling of the 5' RACE reads with MiXCR, one entry per CDR3 protein. This sample yields about 800,000 distinct CDR3 sequences, of which about 62% are seen a single time; 22% belongs to the top ten. The CDR3 covers 11 residues. The germline gives CDR1 SNHLY, CDR2 FYNNEI. The J segment lost 7 bases and the V segment lost 10 bases, leaving 6 bases of the junction unmatched. The people who gave samples were healthy Caucasians from Russia, aged roughly 6 to 95. This chain uses TRBV2 with TRBJ1-2, with 7 bases matching TRBD1. This clonotype was sampled from a man aged 25 to 40 in good health. Material: blood. CDR3 sequence: CATKYRGGYTF. The CDR3 region has the DNA TGTGCCACCAAATACAGGGGTGGCTACACCTTC.